This TCR beta chain was captured in a study of regulatory T cells in long-lasting Graves disease. The authors built TCR beta libraries using iRepertoire HTBI primers and Arm-PCR of CDR3 regions. TCRdb fed the multiplex PCR reads into MiXCR, producing one record per CDR3 protein. Seen here are 360,000 or so distinct CDR3 sequences, over 15% observed once, and the top ten hold approximately 30%. Germline lookup yields CDR1 MNHEY and CDR2 SMNVEV (reference sequence). V trimming: 5 bases; J trimming: 1 base; junction bases outside the gene matches: 3. The CDR3 is 15 amino acids. Noted time point: newly diagnosed GD, antithyroid drugs for less than 3 months. Construction of the TCR library relied on RNA isolated from PBMCs. This clonotype was counted ten times or more. This sample also appeared in a second study, on T cells in Graves' hyperthyroidism and ophthalmopathy.

This receptor was obtained from a man aged 40-55 years with Graves disease. The rearrangement joins TRBV27 to TRBJ2-1; 9 nucleotides line up with TRBD1. The input for sequencing was peripheral blood mononuclear cells (PBMCs), taken at new diagnosis, from a patient treated with antithyroid drugs. The CDR3 loop reads CASSHRGPSYNEQFF. CDR3 in DNA: TGTGCCAGCAGTCACAGGGGGCCTTCCTACAATGAGCAGTTCTTC.